The 16 T cell receptor beta chains below were found in one sample sequenced in a study of cytomegalovirus exposure and HLA in healthy donors. Primers: 60 Vbeta forward and 13 Jbeta reverse. Profiled with immunoSEQ multiplex PCR; TCRdb holds only in-frame clones, not every one. The sample yields over 150,000 clones, around 81% seen once. The source material was PBMCs. The receptors stem from a woman aged 25 to 39 in good health and CMV-seronegative.

The chain carries TRBV19 and TRBJ2-5, with 8 bases aligning to TRBD1. The J call may be incorrect, as the DNA end agrees better with TRBJ2-7. The CDR3 runs to 15 residues. Germline loops: CDR1 LNHDA, CDR2 SQIVND (reference sequence). CDR3 sequence: CASSHDRGPSDEQYF. DNA of the CDR3: TGTGCCAGTAGCCATGACAGGGGACCGTCCGACGAGCAGTACTTC.

J is TRBJ2-7 and V is TRBV30; 10 bases are shared with TRBD1. This CDR3 is built from 14 residues. With 3 bases clipped from V and 9 bases from J, the junction kept 11 bases outside the gene matches. Germline CDR1 is GTSNPN and CDR2 is SVGIG (reference sequence). CDR3 nucleotide sequence: TGTGCCTGGAGCTCCGGGGGACAGGGGCCCCCGCAGTACTTC. This gives the protein CAWSSGGQGPPQYF.

The chain has TRBV7-9 and TRBJ2-7; D is uncertain. Trimming removed 6 bases at V and 7 bases at J, with 16 bases between. The CDR3 is 13 residues long. CDR1 is SEHNR and CDR2 is FQNEAQ in the germline V gene (reference sequence). The CDR3 DNA follows: TGTGCCAGCAGGCCTAAATCGGGTACGGAGCAGTACTTC. Its translation is CASRPKSGTEQYF. The full variable domain, completed using reference TRBV7-9 and TRBJ2-7, is DTGVSQNPRHKITKRGQNVTFRCDPISEHNRLYWYRQTLGQGPEFLTYFQNEAQLEKSRLLSDRFSAERPKGSFSTLEIQRTEQGDSAMYLCASRPKSGTEQYFGPGTRLTVT.

This chain links TRBV7-9 with TRBJ1-1; 10 bases are a match to TRBD1. Germline-derived CDR1 and CDR2 are SEHNR and FQNEAQ (reference sequence). Trimming removed 0 bases from V and 10 bases from J; junction bases left unmatched: 5. The CDR3 covers 14 residues. The CDR3 reads CASSLAKGQGIAFF. CDR3 nucleotide sequence: TGTGCCAGCAGCTTAGCGAAGGGACAGGGGATAGCTTTCTTT.

This clone was recorded only once. The chain joins TRBV6-1 to TRBJ1-4; D perhaps matches TRBD1 (6 bases). Trimming pared 6 bases from V and 8 bases from J, leaving 16 bases between. The CDR3 runs 14 residues. Germline CDR1 is MNHNS and CDR2 is SASEGT. The CDR3 is CASSSNRVGEKLFF. The DNA of the CDR3 is TGTGCCAGCAGCTCTAACAGGGTGGGGGAAAAACTGTTTTTT.

CDR3 sequence: CSVALAGAHEQYF. The CDR3 region has the DNA TGCAGCGTTGCGCTAGCGGGAGCCCACGAGCAGTACTTC. The V call is TRBV29-1, the J call TRBJ2-7, with 10 bases aligning to TRBD2. Unmatched junction bases numbered 5, after V lost 4 bases and J lost 5 bases. CDR3 size: 13 residues. Per germline, CDR1 SQVTM and CDR2 ANQGSEA.

This chain uses TRBV18 with TRBJ2-7; D is perhaps TRBD1 (6 bases). Looked up from germline, CDR1 is KGHSH and CDR2 is LQKENI. The CDR3 covers 13 residues. The V and J ends lost 3 bases and 4 bases respectively, with 10 bases between them. The CDR3 sequence: CASSPGQKYEQYF. The CDR3 DNA reads TGTGCCAGCTCACCCGGACAGAAATACGAGCAGTACTTC. The full variable domain, with the rest looked up from reference TRBV18 and TRBJ2-7, is NAGVMQNPRHLVRRRGQEARLRCSPMKGHSHVYWYRQLPEEGLKFMVYLQKENIIDESGMPKERFSAEFPKEGPSILRIQQVVRGDSAAYFCASSPGQKYEQYFGPGTRLTVT.

This chain links TRBV4-3 with TRBJ2-5; D gene unclear. The CDR3 spans 15 residues. V was pared by 0 bases and J by 3 bases, with 11 bases between. Germline-derived CDR1 and CDR2 are LGHNA and YSLEER. In nucleotides, the CDR3 is TGCGCCAGCAGCCAAGATAGGCTTGGAGAAGAGACCCAGTACTTC. It specifies CASSQDRLGEETQYF.

The chain recombines TRBV6-5 with TRBJ1-2; weak D call: TRBD1 (5 bases). CDR1 and CDR2 from the germline V gene are MNHEY and SVGAGI. CDR3 length: 14 residues. V dropped 5 bases and J dropped 4 bases, with 14 bases sitting between them. In nucleotides, the CDR3 is TGTGCCAGCAGTCTGGGGGGTATGCCCTATGGCTACACCTTC. The encoded protein is CASSLGGMPYGYTF.

The rearrangement links TRBV5-1 to TRBJ2-3; 8 nucleotides align to TRBD1. The J segment lost 3 bases and the V segment lost 0 bases, leaving 6 bases of the junction unmatched. The CDR3 covers 16 residues. The germline V gene has CDR1 SGHRS and CDR2 YFSETQ. Here the CDR3 reads CASSLEAGGITDTQYF. The CDR3 bases are TGCGCCAGCAGCTTGGAGGCAGGGGGCATTACAGATACGCAGTATTTT.

The rearrangement joins TRBV27 to TRBJ2-7; D unclear. Germline V lookup: CDR1 MNHEY, CDR2 SMNVEV (reference sequence). V lost 4 bases and J 5 bases, leaving 6 bases between the germline ends. This CDR3 region has 11 residues. The CDR3 region is CASSSYHEQYF. DNA of the CDR3: TGTGCCAGCAGTTCCTACCACGAGCAGTACTTC.

In DNA, the CDR3 is TGTGCCAGCACCTTCGGGACAGGGGCTTACAATGAGCAGTTCTTC. The encoded protein is CASTFGTGAYNEQFF. The chain is built from TRBV27 and TRBJ2-1; TRBD1 matches 10 bases. This CDR3 region has 15 residues. Germline assignment: CDR1 MNHEY and CDR2 SMNVEV (reference sequence). V was clipped by 7 bases and J by 4 bases; unmatched bases: 7.

The CDR3 is CASSTPHSRDRHHYEQYF. In nucleotides, the CDR3 is TGTGCCAGCAGCACACCTCATAGTAGGGACAGACACCACTACGAGCAGTACTTC. The chain couples TRBV21-1 to TRBJ2-7; the D call TRBD1 from the table was never checked on the DNA. TRBV21-1 counts as a pseudogene. The CDR3 sequence is 18 residues long.

The V call is TRBV4-3, the J call TRBJ2-3; 9 bases align to TRBD2. Germline loops: CDR1 LGHNA, CDR2 YSLEER. With V trimmed by 4 bases and J by 6 bases, 11 bases remained unmatched. CDR3 length: 16 residues. CDR3 protein: CASSPRGAGGRDTQYF. In nucleotides, the CDR3 is TGCGCCAGCAGCCCCCGGGGAGCGGGGGGCCGGGATACGCAGTATTTT.

The rearrangement links TRBV7-9 to TRBJ2-7, with D possibly matching TRBD1 (6 bases). CDR3 length: 15 residues. The germline V gene has CDR1 SEHNR and CDR2 FQNEAQ (reference sequence). V was pared by 0 bases and J by 4 bases, with 13 bases between. The CDR3 region has the DNA TGTGCCAGCAGCTTAGCTCAGGGGCGGTTTTACGAGCAGTACTTC. Its translation is CASSLAQGRFYEQYF.

Only one count was recorded for this clone. The chain couples TRBV5-1 to TRBJ2-5; the D gene is possibly TRBD2 (8 bases). V was clipped by 2 bases and J by 2 bases, with 13 bases between them. Germline CDR1 is SGHRS and CDR2 is YFSETQ. The CDR3 extends over 15 amino acids. In DNA, the CDR3 is TGCGCCAGCAGCTTTAGCGGGACAGAGCAAGAGACCCAGTACTTC. Amino acid sequence: CASSFSGTEQETQYF.